These 18 T cell receptor beta chains were sequenced from one sample in a study of blood T cell repertoires in COVID-19. This table comes from immunoSEQ multiplex PCR, and its TCRdb copy is limited to in-frame clones, with some not included. The sample comprises about 480,000 clones, roughly nine tenths of which are singletons, and almost 2% rests with the top ten. The specimen was PBMCs or T cells enriched from blood (not recorded which). The receptors stem from a woman younger than 30 with acute COVID-19.

The rearrangement joins TRBV7-2 to TRBJ2-1, with 8 bases matching TRBD1. The trim removed 5 bases at V and 2 bases at J, leaving 5 bases unmatched. This CDR3 has 15 residues. Germline V gene sequence: CDR1 SGHTA, CDR2 FQGNSA. CDR3 DNA sequence: TGTGCCAGCAGCCTCCAGGGGGCCACCTACAATGAGCAGTTCTTC. It encodes CASSLQGATYNEQFF.

The V gene is TRBV18, the J gene TRBJ1-6, with 8 bases that match TRBD1. Germline V gene lookup returns CDR1 KGHSH and CDR2 LQKENI. This CDR3 spans 16 amino acids. V shed 1 base, J shed 9 bases, and the junction held 8 bases outside the gene matches. The CDR3 DNA reads as TGTGCCAGCTCACCACAAATGGACAGGGAAGGTTCACCCCTCCACTTT. Its protein product is CASSPQMDREGSPLHF.

The V and J genes are TRBV5-4 and TRBJ1-2; possible D gene TRBD1, 6 bases. CDR1 and CDR2 (germline): SGHNT, YYREEE (reference sequence). The germline V and J ends were trimmed by 5 bases and 2 bases, with 7 bases remaining between them. The CDR3 spans 12 residues. The DNA for the CDR3 is TGTGCCAGCAGACAGGGAAACTATGGCTACACCTTC. Its translation: CASRQGNYGYTF.

The chain carries TRBV7-9 and TRBJ2-1, with D possibly TRBD2 on 5 matching bases. The CDR3 spans 16 residues. CDR1 is SEHNR, CDR2 FQNEAQ, per germline (reference sequence). V lost 5 bases to trimming and J lost 5 bases, with 19 bases between them. The CDR3 coding sequence is TGTGCCAGCAGCGACCTATTTTGGGAGCGGAACAATGAGCAGTTCTTC. Its protein is CASSDLFWERNNEQFF.

This chain connects TRBV7-9 to TRBJ1-1; 9 nucleotides align to TRBD1. Losses at the gene ends were 7 bases for V and 5 bases for J; bases not matched to a gene: 5. The CDR3 is 13 residues long. The germline V gene has CDR1 SEHNR and CDR2 FQNEAQ (reference sequence). This CDR3 reads CASNPDRGTEAFF. DNA for the CDR3: TGTGCCAGCAACCCGGACAGGGGAACTGAAGCTTTCTTT.

The chain uses TRBV20-1 and TRBJ1-2; weak D call: TRBD1 (5 bases). CDR1 is DFQATT and CDR2 is SNEGSKA in the germline V gene (reference sequence). V was clipped by 6 bases and J by 8 bases, with 13 bases between them. The CDR3 has 11 amino acids. The CDR3 nucleotides read TGCAGTGCCACCAGGGTCAGGGGCTACACCTTC. Its translation is CSATRVRGYTF.

In nucleotides, the CDR3 is TGCGCCAGCAGCCAAGACAGCTGGCAGGATAGCACAGATACGCAGTATTTT. Translating it yields CASSQDSWQDSTDTQYF. The chain combines TRBV4-3 with TRBJ2-3; D uncertain. There are 17 residues in the CDR3. V dropped 0 bases and J dropped 0 bases, with 13 bases sitting between them. Germline CDR1 and CDR2: LGHNA and YSLEER.

J is TRBJ1-5 and V is TRBV28; 7 bases are a match to TRBD1. This CDR3 spans 15 amino acids. Losses at the gene ends were 6 bases for V and 11 bases for J; bases not matched to a gene: 16. Germline loops: CDR1 MDHEN, CDR2 SYDVKM. The CDR3 nucleotides are TGTGCCAGCAGATACCCGGGACAGTCGATTTGGGCCCAGCATTTT. Translation gives CASRYPGQSIWAQHF.

The chain employs TRBV5-6 and TRBJ1-2, with 9 nucleotides matching TRBD1. J lost 6 bases, V lost 1 base, and 4 bases had no gene match. The germline gives CDR1 SGHDT, CDR2 YYEEEE. The CDR3 is 14 residues long. The CDR3: CASSLPDRGNGYTF. The CDR3 coding sequence is TGTGCCAGCAGCTTGCCCGACAGGGGGAATGGCTACACCTTC. Variable domain in full (rest from reference TRBV5-6 and TRBJ1-2): DAGVTQSPTHLIKTRGQQVTLRCSPKSGHDTVSWYQQALGQGPQFIFQYYEEEERQRGNFPDRFSGHQFPNYSSELNVNALLLGDSALYLCASSLPDRGNGYTFGSGTRLTVV.

This chain joins TRBV20-1 and TRBJ2-7; D is possibly TRBD1 (6 bases). CDR3 length: 11 residues. Per germline, CDR1 DFQATT and CDR2 SNEGSKA (reference sequence). Trimming cost V 4 bases and J 5 bases, with 9 bases left between them. This CDR3 reads CSAKGQNEQYF. The CDR3 bases are TGCAGTGCTAAAGGACAGAACGAGCAGTACTTC.

The chain uses TRBV27 and TRBJ2-1; 11 nucleotides agree with TRBD2. The CDR3 is made up of 16 amino acids. The junction had 9 bases not matched to a gene; V was cut back by 5 bases and J by 6 bases. Germline values: CDR1 MNHEY, CDR2 SMNVEV (reference sequence). The CDR3 DNA reads TGTGCCAGCAGTCTCACTAGCGGGAGTTGGACCAATGAGCAGTTCTTC. It translates to CASSLTSGSWTNEQFF.

This chain connects TRBV2 to TRBJ1-1, with TRBD1 matching 7 bases. The length of the CDR3 is 14 residues. V shed 8 bases and J 5 bases; nucleotides not matched to a gene: 11. In germline, CDR1 is SNHLY, CDR2 FYNNEI. The CDR3 loop reads CASGRTGGGTEAFF. The DNA of the CDR3 is TGTGCCAGCGGGCGGACAGGCGGAGGGACTGAAGCTTTCTTT.

This chain links TRBV5-4 with TRBJ2-2; 9 bases are shared with TRBD1. The germline V gene encodes CDR1 SGHNT and CDR2 YYREEE (reference sequence). With V trimmed by 10 bases and J by 6 bases, 7 bases remained unmatched. CDR3 length equals 13 residues. The CDR3 reads CACWTGDAGELFF. CDR3 bases: TGTGCCTGCTGGACAGGGGACGCCGGGGAGCTGTTTTTT.

The genes are TRBV4-1 and TRBJ1-2, with unresolved D. V was pared by 1 base and J by 0 bases, with 6 bases between. The CDR3 contains 14 residues. Germline CDR1 is MGHRA and CDR2 is YSYEKL. The CDR3: CASSQGITNYGYTF. In DNA, the CDR3 is TGCGCCAGCAGCCAAGGTATAACTAACTATGGCTACACCTTC.

The rearrangement links TRBV9 to TRBJ2-4; TRBD1 agrees at 7 bases. From germline, CDR1 is SGDLS and CDR2 YYNGEE. CDR3 size: 15 residues. The J segment lost 1 base and the V segment lost 3 bases, leaving 4 bases of the junction unmatched. The CDR3 DNA reads TGTGCCAGCAGCGGAGGGGGCCAGGCCAAAAACATTCAGTACTTC. Its translation is CASSGGGQAKNIQYF.

This chain uses TRBV5-6 with TRBJ2-7; D is perhaps TRBD1 (5 bases). The germline gives CDR1 SGHDT, CDR2 YYEEEE. V was pared by 2 bases and J by 3 bases, with 9 bases between. This CDR3 comprises 13 residues. CDR3 coding DNA: TGTGCCAGCAGCTTTTCGACAGTCTACGAGCAGTACTTC. Translating gives CASSFSTVYEQYF.

J is TRBJ2-5 and V is TRBV28, with TRBD2 identical over 9 bases. Germline V lookup: CDR1 MDHEN, CDR2 SYDVKM. J lost 8 bases, V lost 4 bases, and 20 bases had no gene match. The CDR3 consists of 18 residues. The CDR3 loop reads CASSSLTGSSGGRSTQYF. The CDR3 nucleotides are TGTGCCAGCAGTTCATTAACAGGGAGTAGCGGGGGAAGGTCAACCCAGTACTTC.

The chain uses TRBV29-1 and TRBJ2-7, with D uncertain. CDR3 length: 12 amino acids. CDR1 and CDR2 from the germline V gene are SQVTM and ANQGSEA. V lost 5 bases, J lost 5 bases, and 13 bases lay in between. The chain's CDR3 is CSVLSKVDEQYF. CDR3 DNA: TGCAGCGTTTTATCTAAAGTTGACGAGCAGTACTTC.